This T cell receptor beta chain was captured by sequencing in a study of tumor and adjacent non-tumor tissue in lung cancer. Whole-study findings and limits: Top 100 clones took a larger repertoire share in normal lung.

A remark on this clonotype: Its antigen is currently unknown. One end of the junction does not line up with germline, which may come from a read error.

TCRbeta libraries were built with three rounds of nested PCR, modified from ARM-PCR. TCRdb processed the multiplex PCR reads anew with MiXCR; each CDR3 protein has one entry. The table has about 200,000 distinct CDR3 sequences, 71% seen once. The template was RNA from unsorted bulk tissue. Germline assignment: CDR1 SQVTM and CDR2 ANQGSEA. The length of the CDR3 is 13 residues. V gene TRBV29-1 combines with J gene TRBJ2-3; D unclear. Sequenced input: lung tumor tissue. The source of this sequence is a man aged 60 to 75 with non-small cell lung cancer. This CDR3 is CSVLAGNTNTQYF. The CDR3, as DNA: TGCAGCGTTTTGGCTGGGAACACAAATACGCAGTATTTT.